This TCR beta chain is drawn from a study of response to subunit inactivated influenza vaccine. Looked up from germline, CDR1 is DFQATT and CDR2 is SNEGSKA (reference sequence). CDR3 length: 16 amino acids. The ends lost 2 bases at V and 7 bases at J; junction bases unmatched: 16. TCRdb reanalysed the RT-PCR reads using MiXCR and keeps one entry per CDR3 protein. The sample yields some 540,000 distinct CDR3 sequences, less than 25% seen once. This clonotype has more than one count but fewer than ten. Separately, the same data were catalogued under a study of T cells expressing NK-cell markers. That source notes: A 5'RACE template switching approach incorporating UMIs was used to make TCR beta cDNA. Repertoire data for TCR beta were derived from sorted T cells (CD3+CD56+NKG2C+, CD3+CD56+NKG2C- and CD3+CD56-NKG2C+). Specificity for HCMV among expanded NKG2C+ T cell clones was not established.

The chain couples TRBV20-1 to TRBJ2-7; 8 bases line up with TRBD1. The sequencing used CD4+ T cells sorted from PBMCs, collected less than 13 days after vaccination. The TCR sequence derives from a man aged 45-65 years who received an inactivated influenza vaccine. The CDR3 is CSARWTGKGGKGEQYF. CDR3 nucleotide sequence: TGCAGTGCTAGATGGACAGGGAAGGGGGGAAAGGGAGAGCAGTACTTC.